The rows below give T cell receptor beta chains drawn from one sample of a study of vaccination and CD4 T cells after COVID-19. These TCRs' antigens remain unknown. Via MiXCR, TCRdb re-called the PCR reads, giving one row per CDR3 protein. The data contain some 13,000 distinct CDR3 sequences, approximately 63% of them singletons. The specimen was CD4+ T cells from blood, cultured in vitro. These receptors all stem from a human donor who had recovered from COVID-19. Each CDR3 is given with its conserved first and last residue. A D gene is named only where the DNA matches it firmly.

NA	TRBV12-3/TRBV12-4	TRBJ2-3	CASSQTGADTQYF
TRBD2	TRBV10-1	TRBJ2-1	CASSPRLAGGLSDEQFF
NA	TRBV7-2	TRBJ1-6	CASSFSGRESPLHF
NA	TRBV6-1	TRBJ2-7	CASSPLYEQYF
NA	TRBV11-2	TRBJ2-3	CASSLDRGDTDTQYF
TRBD1	TRBV7-3	TRBJ1-1	CASSPQQGSTEAFF
NA	TRBV19	TRBJ1-5	CASRRGVGDQPQHF
TRBD2	TRBV20-1	TRBJ2-3	CSAILAGPTDTQYF
NA	TRBV7-2	TRBJ1-1	CASSSLGSGNTEAFF
TRBD1	TRBV25-1	TRBJ1-6	CASSGPAGGFSPLHF
TRBD2	TRBV4-2	TRBJ2-3	CASSQDTTGGEADTQYF
TRBD1	TRBV15	TRBJ1-4	CATSGGGRSTNEKLFF
NA	TRBV6-5	TRBJ2-1	CASSYRAWDEQFF
TRBD2	TRBV20-1	TRBJ2-7	CSARTSGNSYEQYF
TRBD1	TRBV10-3	TRBJ1-1	CAISWDRGEAFF
TRBD1	TRBV19	TRBJ1-2	CASSPLPGQGVYGYTF
TRBD1	TRBV7-8	TRBJ2-3	CASSLGTAWAGDTQYF
NA	TRBV29-1	TRBJ2-7	CSVEWGREQYF
TRBD2	TRBV20-1	TRBJ2-5	CSARGPSGGEETQYF
TRBD2	TRBV6-1	TRBJ2-1	CASSETSGSYNEQFF
TRBD1	TRBV7-9	TRBJ1-1	CASSAEQGLGMNTEAFF
TRBD2	TRBV6-5	TRBJ2-3	CASSYSSSGVKNTQYF
TRBD1	TRBV2	TRBJ1-2	CASSVIGQAGYTF
NA	TRBV18	TRBJ2-7	CASSSQDEQYF
NA	TRBV7-9	TRBJ2-7	CASSLYGRGEQYF